Listed here are 22 T cell receptor beta chains from one sample, sequenced in a study of low-dose radiotherapy and immunotherapy resistance in tumors. Gene-specific TRAV and TRBV primers were used for first-strand cDNA, covering alpha and beta chains. Using a constant-region primer together with a V-primer adapter, TCRs were subjected to roughly 20 PCR cycles of amplification. TCRdb used MiXCR to reprocess the reads, holding one entry per CDR3 protein. The profile covers approximately 100,000 distinct CDR3 sequences, with less than 25% appearing a single time and 4.1% taken by the ten largest. Time point indicated: after trial treatment. Treatment meaning: LDRT plus nivolumab, ipilimumab, low-dose cyclophosphamide and aspirin (RACIN trial). The sample consisted of PBMCs, taken after low-dose radiotherapy plus immunotherapy. The receptors stem from a male donor with prostate cancer.

This clonotype showed up many times. This chain connects TRBV12-3 or TRBV12-4 to TRBJ1-2; 8 bases match TRBD1. CDR3 length equals 16 residues. With 5 bases clipped from V and 3 bases from J, the junction kept 11 bases outside the gene matches. CDR3 residues: CASSPKDRAGDYGYTF. The CDR3, as DNA: TGTGCCAGCAGTCCCAAGGACAGGGCGGGGGACTATGGCTACACCTTC.

V is TRBV29-1 and J is TRBJ1-5; no definite D call. Germline V lookup: CDR1 SQVTM, CDR2 ANQGSEA. The V end lost 4 bases, the J end lost 0 bases, and 7 bases lay between the germline ends. The CDR3 spans 13 residues. The CDR3 DNA follows: TGCAGCGTTGTTGTTAGTAGCAATCAGCCCCAGCATTTT. Protein product: CSVVVSSNQPQHF. Using reference TRBV29-1 and TRBJ1-5 for the parts outside the CDR3, the full variable domain is SAVISQKPSRDICQRGTSLTIQCQVDSQVTMMFWYRQQPGQSLTLIATANQGSEATYESGFVIDKFPISRPNLTFSTLTVSNMSPEDSSIYLCSVVVSSNQPQHFGDGTRLSIL.

This clonotype was recorded many times. This chain joins TRBV20-1 and TRBJ1-3; D not resolved. V lost 2 bases to trimming and J lost 4 bases, with 9 bases between them. The germline V gene encodes CDR1 DFQATT and CDR2 SNEGSKA (reference sequence). The CDR3 runs to 13 residues. The CDR3 loop is CSARPKAGNTIYF. DNA of the CDR3: TGCAGTGCTAGACCCAAAGCCGGAAACACCATATATTTT.

This clonotype came up many times. The rearrangement links TRBV7-9 to TRBJ1-5, with 7 bases identical to TRBD1. V lost 1 base, J lost 10 bases, and 7 bases stayed unmatched. In germline, CDR1 is SEHNR, CDR2 FQNEAQ (reference sequence). CDR3 length: 14 amino acids. CDR3 amino acids: CASSLDGAGGPQHF. The CDR3 region has the DNA TGTGCCAGCAGCTTAGACGGTGCAGGGGGTCCCCAGCATTTT. Full variable domain (missing parts from reference TRBV7-9 and TRBJ1-5): DTGVSQNPRHKITKRGQNVTFRCDPISEHNRLYWYRQTLGQGPEFLTYFQNEAQLEKSRLLSDRFSAERPKGSFSTLEIQRTEQGDSAMYLCASSLDGAGGPQHFGDGTRLSIL.

In its sample, this clonotype was seen many times. The chain joins TRBV27 to TRBJ2-7, with D possibly being TRBD2 (5 bases). CDR1 is MNHEY, CDR2 SMNVEV, per germline (reference sequence). This CDR3 is 16 amino acids long. The ends were cut back, 2 bases at V and 0 bases at J, with 14 bases in the middle. The CDR3 DNA sequence: TGTGCCAGCAGTTTAGGCCCGGGGAGCTCCTCCTACGAGCAGTACTTC. It specifies CASSLGPGSSSYEQYF.

This clonotype has ten or more counts. The rearrangement uses TRBV6-6 and TRBJ2-3; 9 positions match TRBD1. The CDR3 runs to 15 residues. V was pared by 2 bases and J by 2 bases, with 2 bases of the junction left unmatched. The germline gives CDR1 MNHNY, CDR2 SVGAGI (reference sequence). In nucleotides, the CDR3 is TGTGCCAGCAGTTACGGACAGGGGCACACAGATACGCAGTATTTT. Its protein is CASSYGQGHTDTQYF.

The sample holds many counts of this clonotype. The chain carries TRBV13 and TRBJ2-2; D might be TRBD1 or TRBD2, each matching 5 bases. Germline CDR1 reads PRHDT; CDR2 reads FYEKMQ (reference sequence). The germline V and J ends were trimmed by 2 bases and 5 bases, with 6 bases remaining between them. CDR3 length: 13 amino acids. The CDR3 region has the DNA TGTGCCAGCAGCTTATGGGGGACCGGGGAGCTGTTTTTT. Residues: CASSLWGTGELFF.

This clonotype occurred many times. The V gene is TRBV9, the J gene TRBJ2-3, with a weak D call TRBD2 (7 bases). From germline, CDR1 is SGDLS and CDR2 YYNGEE. Deletions cut 3 bases from V and 2 bases from J, with 16 bases between. The CDR3 is 16 residues long. The CDR3 spells CASSATTGGLTDTQYF. The DNA of the CDR3 is TGTGCCAGCAGCGCCACAACGGGGGGCCTCACAGATACGCAGTATTTT.

This clonotype was recorded many times. This sequence joins TRBV6-2 or TRBV6-3 and TRBJ1-1; D is undetermined. Trimming removed 4 bases at V and 7 bases at J, with 10 bases between. Germline V CDR1 and CDR2: MNHEY, SVGEGT. The CDR3 sequence is 12 residues long. The CDR3 is CASSWLGNEAFF. The CDR3 DNA reads as TGTGCCAGCAGTTGGCTGGGTAATGAAGCTTTCTTT.

With regard to this clonotype: This likely came from a read error, as a far larger clone is one base away. The CDR3 DNA sequence: TGTGGCAGCAGATCCGGGGATACCTACGAGCAGTACTTC. This codes for CGSRSGDTYEQYF. The J gene is TRBJ2-7, the V gene TRBV6-2 or TRBV6-3, with a possible D match to TRBD2 (5 bases). The germline CDR1 and CDR2 sequences are MNHEY and SVGEGT. The CDR3 is made up of 13 amino acids.

Many counts were recorded for this clonotype. The chain carries TRBV28 and TRBJ2-1; 8 nucleotides agree with TRBD2. Per germline, CDR1 MDHEN and CDR2 SYDVKM. V was clipped by 11 bases and J by 4 bases; unmatched bases: 10. There are 14 residues in the CDR3. Written as DNA, the CDR3 is TGTGCCGCTCGGGGGGGGGGAGAGTACAATGAGCAGTTCTTC. It translates to CAARGGGEYNEQFF.

This clonotype was seen ten or more times. V and J are TRBV6-6 and TRBJ2-7, with D maybe TRBD2 (6 bases). The CDR3 runs 15 residues. The V and J ends lost 1 base and 4 bases respectively, with 14 bases between them. Germline V gene lookup returns CDR1 MNHNY and CDR2 SVGAGI (reference sequence). This chain's CDR3 is CASSYYHGTEYEQYF. The CDR3 DNA sequence: TGTGCCAGCAGTTACTACCATGGGACTGAGTACGAGCAGTACTTC.

The chain links TRBV30 to TRBJ2-7; TRBD1 is a possible D gene (5 bases). The CDR3 runs to 12 residues. The V gene's germline CDR1 is GTSNPN and CDR2 SVGIG (reference sequence). The germline V and J ends were trimmed by 0 bases and 10 bases, with 13 bases remaining between them. The CDR3 here is CAWSVNRWGQYF. The CDR3 DNA follows: TGTGCCTGGAGTGTCAACAGATGGGGCCAGTACTTC.

A note on this clonotype: This probably arose from a read error, given a far larger clone one base away. The chain couples TRBV11-2 to TRBJ2-5, with 11 bases lining up with TRBD1. The V segment lost 6 bases and the J segment 11 bases; nucleotides outside the gene matches: 11. Germline-derived CDR1 and CDR2 are SGHAT and FQNNGV. This CDR3 has 14 residues. CDR3 DNA: TGTGCCAGCAGTCCGGGACAGGGGGAAAATGAGCAGTACTTC. Translating it yields CASSPGQGENEQYF.

In the case of this clonotype: The DNA is omitted, as the CDR3 cannot be located on it reliably, and the CDR3 follows TCRdb's listing. The V and J genes are TRBV11-2 and TRBJ1-5; the table's D call TRBD1 went unverified against the DNA. The germline CDR1 and CDR2 sequences are SGHAT and FQNNGV. Including both end residues, the CDR3 is 14 amino acids long. CDR3: CASRWRGEISPSIF.

The V call is TRBV28, the J call TRBJ2-5, with a weak D call TRBD1 (6 bases). The ends were cut back, 0 bases at V and 1 base at J, with 9 bases in the middle. Germline CDR1 and CDR2: MDHEN and SYDVKM. This CDR3 region has 15 residues. CDR3: CASSLWQQGQETQYF. DNA of the CDR3: TGTGCCAGCAGTTTATGGCAACAGGGCCAAGAGACCCAGTACTTC.

This clonotype was detected many times. This chain joins TRBV19 and TRBJ1-5; TRBD1 is a possible D gene (6 bases). The CDR3 spans 16 residues. Germline values: CDR1 LNHDA, CDR2 SQIVND (reference sequence). The V end was cut by 6 bases, the J end by 0 bases, with 15 bases between. This CDR3 is CASSNLGQISNQPQHF. The DNA of the CDR3 is TGTGCCAGTAGCAACCTCGGACAGATTAGCAATCAGCCCCAGCATTTT.

This clonotype was found many times. In nucleotides, the CDR3 is TGTGCCAGCAGCCCCCGGACTAGCACCAATGAGCAGTTCTTC. Translation gives CASSPRTSTNEQFF. The V and J genes are TRBV9 and TRBJ2-1; 8 bases are shared with TRBD2. Germline CDR1 and CDR2: SGDLS and YYNGEE. V was pared by 4 bases and J by 6 bases, with 6 bases of the junction left unmatched. The CDR3 length is 14 residues.

The genes are TRBV28 and TRBJ1-6; D gene uncertain. The CDR3 extends over 16 amino acids. Germline V CDR1 and CDR2: MDHEN, SYDVKM. V was pared by 3 bases and J by 7 bases, with 16 bases between. This chain's CDR3 is CASSFSGTVGNSPLHF. The CDR3 DNA follows: TGTGCCAGCAGTTTTTCGGGCACAGTAGGGAATTCACCCCTCCACTTT. The variable domain in full, with the rest retrieved from reference TRBV28 and TRBJ1-6, is DVKVTQSSRYLVKRTGEKVFLECVQDMDHENMFWYRQDPGLGLRLIYFSYDVKMKEKGDIPEGYSVSREKKERFSLILESASTNQTSMYLCASSFSGTVGNSPLHFGNGTRLTVT.

This clonotype showed up many times. The chain employs TRBV10-3 and TRBJ1-2; D is perhaps TRBD1 (6 bases). Per germline, CDR1 ENHRY and CDR2 SYGVKD. V was clipped by 6 bases and J by 7 bases, with 24 bases between them. The CDR3 has 16 residues. CDR3 sequence (DNA): TGTGCCATCAGCAACCTCGGACGCGACGGAGGGGGTGGCTACACCTTC. It yields the protein CAISNLGRDGGGGYTF.

This clonotype was detected ten times or more. V usage is TRBV28 and J usage is TRBJ2-1, with D maybe TRBD2 (6 bases). The CDR3 is made up of 13 amino acids. V was cut by 2 bases and J by 9 bases, with 11 bases left in between. Germline V gene sequence: CDR1 MDHEN, CDR2 SYDVKM. CDR3 sequence (DNA): TGTGCCAGCAGTTTACTTACTAGCCCTGAGCAGTTCTTC. The encoded protein is CASSLLTSPEQFF.

This clonotype appeared many times. The rearrangement links TRBV13 to TRBJ2-5, with D unresolved. Germline lookup yields CDR1 PRHDT and CDR2 FYEKMQ (reference sequence). The CDR3 covers 11 residues. Trimming left V 5 bases short and J 5 bases short, with 6 bases between. CDR3: CASSISETQYF. In nucleotides, the CDR3 is TGTGCCAGCAGCATTTCCGAGACCCAGTACTTC. The full variable domain, completed using reference TRBV13 and TRBJ2-5, is AAGVIQSPRHLIKEKRETATLKCYPIPRHDTVYWYQQGPGQDPQFLISFYEKMQSDKGSIPDRFSAQQFSDYHSELNMSSLELGDSALYFCASSISETQYFGPGTRLLVL.